This T cell receptor (beta chain) appears in the sequencing data of a study of blood T cells in healthy people across ages. Findings and caveats of the study: Age advanced and TCR beta diversity per million T cells fell, roughly linearly. The study found TCR beta diversity correlated strongly with naive T cell percentage.

Trimming removed 6 bases from V and 1 base from J, with 14 bases in between. In germline, CDR1 is DFQATT, CDR2 SNEGSKA (reference sequence). The CDR3 is made up of 14 amino acids. Researchers report isolating at least 6.5 million PBMCs per sample. Using a J-beta primer mix together with a sample-barcoded 5' primer, a second PCR was run for roughly 6 to 11 cycles. TCRdb fed the 5' RACE reads into MiXCR, producing one record per CDR3 protein. The sample contains about 1,400,000 distinct CDR3 sequences, 59% of which appear only once. A remark on this clonotype: Its antigen is undetermined.

This receptor was obtained from a man between 18 and 35 years old in good health. The sequencing input was blood. The chain couples TRBV20-1 to TRBJ2-3, with D uncertain. In DNA, the CDR3 is TGCAGTGCACCCTCGGCGGCGGGCACAGATACGCAGTATTTT. Translated, it gives CSAPSAAGTDTQYF.